These 18 T cell receptor beta chains originate from one sample sequenced in a study of blood T cells in healthy people across ages. It was with a sample-barcoded 5' primer and a J-beta primer mix that a second PCR of about 7 to 12 cycles was run. TCRdb re-derived calls from the 5' RACE reads in MiXCR, one entry per CDR3 protein. The table lists about 1.5 million distinct CDR3 sequences, 42% of them singletons. The sample comprised blood. The source of these receptors is a woman between 18 and 29 years old in good health.

The chain carries TRBV4-1 and TRBJ1-1; possible D gene TRBD1, 5 bases. This CDR3 comprises 15 residues. Germline CDR1 and CDR2: MGHRA and YSYEKL. The germline V and J ends were trimmed by 7 bases and 1 base, with 16 bases remaining between them. CDR3 sequence: CASTSPGRTNTEAFF. The CDR3 DNA reads TGCGCCAGCACCTCGCCGGGGCGGACGAACACTGAAGCTTTCTTT.

The chain carries TRBV20-1 and TRBJ2-1; D is unresolved. This CDR3 is 15 amino acids long. Germline CDR1 reads DFQATT; CDR2 reads SNEGSKA (reference sequence). V was cut by 0 bases and J by 6 bases, with 15 bases left in between. The CDR3 DNA follows: TGCAGTGCTAGAGATCTCCCGGACCGACTCAATGAGCAGTTCTTC. Encoded protein: CSARDLPDRLNEQFF.

V gene TRBV7-9 combines with J gene TRBJ2-6, with D possibly being TRBD1 or TRBD2 (5 bases each). The CDR3 is 19 residues long. Trimming removed 2 bases from V and 0 bases from J, with 17 bases in between. Germline CDR1 reads SEHNR; CDR2 reads FQNEAQ (reference sequence). CDR3 in amino acids: CASSLSLGLRGSGANVLTF. CDR3 in DNA: TGTGCCAGCAGCTTAAGTTTGGGGCTCCGGGGCTCTGGGGCCAACGTCCTGACTTTC. The complete variable domain, with remaining parts taken from reference TRBV7-9 and TRBJ2-6, reads DTGVSQNPRHKITKRGQNVTFRCDPISEHNRLYWYRQTLGQGPEFLTYFQNEAQLEKSRLLSDRFSAERPKGSFSTLEIQRTEQGDSAMYLCASSLSLGLRGSGANVLTFGAGSRLTVL.

The rearrangement links TRBV30 to TRBJ2-7; D perhaps matches TRBD2 (7 bases). The better agreement between TRBJ2-5 and the DNA end casts doubt on the J call. The CDR3 contains 13 residues. Germline CDR1 GTSNPN, CDR2 SVGIG (reference sequence). DNA for the CDR3: TGTGCCTGCCATCGGGGGGCTCCAGAGACCCAGTACTTC. Protein sequence: CACHRGAPETQYF.

This clonotype was seen more than once but under ten times. The chain joins TRBV2 to TRBJ2-5, with 11 bases matching TRBD2. Germline lookup yields CDR1 SNHLY and CDR2 FYNNEI. The CDR3 extends over 15 amino acids. Trimming removed 3 bases from V and 0 bases from J; junction bases left unmatched: 0. The CDR3 here is CASSETSGNQETQYF. The DNA for the CDR3 is TGTGCCAGCAGTGAGACTAGCGGGAACCAAGAGACCCAGTACTTC.

V usage is TRBV7-9 and J usage is TRBJ1-2; no clear D gene. Germline V gene sequence: CDR1 SEHNR, CDR2 FQNEAQ (reference sequence). V lost 2 bases, J lost 2 bases, and 12 bases lay in between. This CDR3 has 15 amino acids. CDR3 protein: CASSLLGSSNYGYTF. The CDR3 DNA is TGTGCCAGCAGCTTACTCGGCAGCTCAAACTATGGCTACACCTTC. Looking up the rest from reference TRBV7-9 and TRBJ1-2 gives the full variable domain: DTGVSQNPRHKITKRGQNVTFRCDPISEHNRLYWYRQTLGQGPEFLTYFQNEAQLEKSRLLSDRFSAERPKGSFSTLEIQRTEQGDSAMYLCASSLLGSSNYGYTFGSGTRLTVV.

There are a few counts of this clonotype. The chain uses TRBV7-2 and TRBJ1-2, with no clear D. V lost 5 bases, J lost 4 bases, and 17 bases lay in between. The CDR3 sequence is 15 residues long. The germline CDR1 and CDR2 sequences are SGHTA and FQGNSA. CDR3 region: CASSPEAGQAYGYTF. DNA for the CDR3: TGTGCCAGCAGCCCCGAGGCGGGTCAGGCCTATGGCTACACCTTC. The full variable domain, in which reference TRBV7-2 and TRBJ1-2 provide the parts outside the CDR3, is GAGVSQSPSNKVTEKGKDVELRCDPISGHTALYWYRQSLGQGLEFLIYFQGNSAPDKSGLPSDRFSAERTGGSVSTLTIQRTQQEDSAVYLCASSPEAGQAYGYTFGSGTRLTVV.

The J gene is TRBJ2-7, the V gene TRBV20-1; 7 positions agree with TRBD1. CDR1 is DFQATT, CDR2 SNEGSKA, per germline (reference sequence). The CDR3 totals 13 residues. The V segment lost 8 bases and the J segment 6 bases; nucleotides outside the gene matches: 13. Written as DNA, the CDR3 is TGCAGTACTTTTGAGGGGGCGTTTCTCGAGCAGTACTTC. Its protein product is CSTFEGAFLEQYF.

In this sample, this clonotype turned up a few times. The gene calls are TRBV15 and TRBJ1-1; no firm D call. CDR1 LNHNV and CDR2 YYDKDF come from the germline V gene (reference sequence). CDR3 length: 14 residues. V was pared by 3 bases and J by 1 base, with 9 bases between. CDR3 DNA sequence: TGTGCCACCAGCAGTCTGACGGGGAACACTGAAGCTTTCTTT. The encoded protein is CATSSLTGNTEAFF. The full variable domain, completed using reference TRBV15 and TRBJ1-1, is DAMVIQNPRYQVTQFGKPVTLSCSQTLNHNVMYWYQQKSSQAPKLLFHYYDKDFNNEADTPDNFQSRRPNTSFCFLDIRSPGLGDTAMYLCATSSLTGNTEAFFGQGTRLTVV.

This clonotype was detected a few times. This chain connects TRBV12-3 or TRBV12-4 to TRBJ1-5; D call uncertain. The CDR3 is made up of 13 amino acids. Trimming cost V 3 bases and J 4 bases, with 7 bases left between them. CDR3 in DNA: TGTGCCAGCAGTTTGGAAGAGAATCAGCCCCAGCATTTT. Residues: CASSLEENQPQHF.

This sequence joins TRBV15 and TRBJ1-6, with TRBD1 matching 9 bases. This CDR3 has 21 residues. The ends lost 1 base at V and 0 bases at J; junction bases unmatched: 13. Germline V gene lookup returns CDR1 LNHNV and CDR2 YYDKDF (reference sequence). The CDR3 loop reads CATSRGQGQGRRSSYNSPLHF. CDR3 DNA: TGTGCCACCAGCAGAGGACAGGGACAGGGACGCCGGAGCTCCTATAATTCACCCCTCCACTTT.

The V call is TRBV28, the J call TRBJ1-2; D perhaps matches TRBD1 (5 bases). V was cut by 5 bases and J by 8 bases, with 18 bases left in between. The CDR3 has 14 residues. Germline CDR1 MDHEN, CDR2 SYDVKM. DNA of the CDR3: TGTGCCAGCAGTCCTAATCAGGGTCTTCAAGGCTACACCTTC. Protein: CASSPNQGLQGYTF.

V and J are TRBV4-1 and TRBJ2-3; 7 bases fit TRBD2. Trimming at V came to 4 bases and at J to 10 bases, leaving 20 bases not matched to a gene. The length of the CDR3 is 17 residues. The germline gives CDR1 MGHRA, CDR2 YSYEKL. CDR3 sequence: CASSPPPGTNNLGAQYF. DNA of the CDR3: TGCGCCAGCAGCCCACCCCCCGGGACTAACAACCTTGGTGCGCAGTATTTT.

The chain combines TRBV20-1 with TRBJ2-5; TRBD2 might be the D (5 bases). The CDR3 sequence is 11 residues long. CDR1 is DFQATT and CDR2 is SNEGSKA in the germline V gene (reference sequence). Trimming removed 5 bases from V and 11 bases from J, with 15 bases in between. The CDR3 loop reads CSARTENEQYF. The CDR3 region has the DNA TGCAGTGCTCGGACTGAAAATGAGCAGTACTTC.

This clonotype was seen more than once but under ten times. V is TRBV12-3 or TRBV12-4 and J is TRBJ2-3; maybe TRBD2 (6 bases). Trimming took 6 bases from V and 2 from J, leaving 12 bases between them. The CDR3 has 14 amino acids. The CDR3: CASSPRRDTDTQYF. In nucleotides, the CDR3 is TGTGCCAGCAGCCCACGGCGGGACACAGATACGCAGTATTTT.

This clonotype has more than one count but fewer than ten. The chain couples TRBV27 to TRBJ1-2, with D possibly TRBD1 on 5 matching bases. Germline CDR1 MNHEY, CDR2 SMNVEV (reference sequence). V was cut by 7 bases and J by 3 bases, with 18 bases left in between. The CDR3 spans 15 residues. In DNA, the CDR3 is TGTGCCAGCACCCCAGTGGGGGGATCTGACTATGGCTACACCTTC. Translating it yields CASTPVGGSDYGYTF.

The rearrangement joins TRBV12-3 or TRBV12-4 to TRBJ2-3; unclear D gene. Trimming cost V 2 bases and J 2 bases, with 20 bases left between them. The CDR3 length is 18 residues. CDR3: CASSLIVAPLRNTDTQYF. For the CDR3, the DNA is TGTGCCAGCAGTTTAATCGTCGCCCCGCTTAGGAACACAGATACGCAGTATTTT.

The chain links TRBV20-1 to TRBJ2-1; TRBD2 matches at 11 bases. The CDR3 totals 18 residues. Germline V gene lookup returns CDR1 DFQATT and CDR2 SNEGSKA (reference sequence). V shed 1 base and J 3 bases; nucleotides not matched to a gene: 11. In DNA, the CDR3 is TGCAGTGCTAGAGGCGCTGGGACTAGCGGAATTGACTACAATGAGCAGTTCTTC. This gives the protein CSARGAGTSGIDYNEQFF.